Below, one TCR beta chain is given with its context. This clonotype was counted at least ten times. Its antigen remains unidentified. No quality values exist for individual bases; no much larger clone is one base distant. This sample was included in a study of blood T cells in healthy people across ages (dated by TCRdb to 2014 to 2015). With respect to the entire study: Template switching captured roughly one uniquely barcoded TCR beta cDNA molecule per two T cells in model experiments. The study measured age-related changes in TCR beta repertoire diversity using deep sequencing normalized with unique cDNA molecular identifiers. Two additional independent replicas of 1 million unique cDNA reads from the same blood draw were analyzed for two donors (one aged 18 to 29 and one aged 80 or older). The donors were split into four age groups: young (average roughly 15 years), middle-aged (around 37), aged (over 55) and long-lived (under 90). Donors of different ages were randomly distributed across sequencing lanes to avoid experimental bias.

Study-level results and caveats: Bulk unsorted PBMC profiling prevented conclusive comparison of naive and antigen-experienced compartments. Observed TCR beta diversity per million T cells fell roughly linearly with age, and a significant reduction was already apparent by age roughly 40. The CMV infection status of donors was not known, potentially confounding age-related changes in expanded clonotypes. Observed TCR beta diversity correlated strongly with the percentage of naive T cells measured by flow cytometry. Compared with the aged group, more naive CD4+ T cells, fewer expanded clones and increased TCR diversity were shown by the long-lived group, suggesting age selection. Estimates of total diversity based on one million sequenced T cells were considered lower bounds and underestimates.

Including the terminal cysteine and phenylalanine, the CDR3 comprises 15 residues. The sequence is cut down to CDR3 DNA, 45 bases in frame from base 1. V is cut by 2 bases and J by 1 base, and the space between the germline ends is 11 bases. According to the germline V gene, CDR1 reads ENHRY and CDR2 reads SYGVKD. The receptor library was made with 5' RACE. Sequenced using an Illumina HiSeq 2500. The second PCR ran for about 6 to 12 cycles and used a J-beta primer mix along with a sample-barcoded 5' primer. A unique molecular identifier was introduced onto each TCR beta cDNA molecule by a template-switch 5' adaptor carrying 12 random nucleotides. At least 2.5 million CDR3-containing paired-end reads were obtained from each sample. All of the RNA was converted into first-strand cDNA using the Mint cDNA synthesis kit, with a TRBC-specific oligonucleotide serving as the primer. All cDNA was treated with uracil-DNA glycosylase and then went through a first 18-cycle PCR with the universal primers M1SS and BC2_uni_R. From the authors' description of their analysis: Each sample was normalized by randomly selecting 1 million high-quality reads, each carrying a distinct molecular identifier. Instead of being binned into consensus sequences, reads with shared molecular identifiers were discarded. MiTCR, with a Q25 quality threshold and the strictest error-elimination algorithm, was used for CDR3 identification, clonotype clustering and error correction. A nonparametric unseen species model using Euler transformation provided a lower-bound estimate of total TCR beta diversity. The public reads were reprocessed in TCRdb via fastp at Q25 and MiXCR, keeping in-frame beta chains. A single entry per CDR3 protein holds the most common genes and DNA from its merged rows. It is TCRdb's table, rather than the study itself, that gives the V and J calls and clone size. The sample table contains 600,000 or so distinct CDR3 sequences; only one count was recorded for roughly 30% of them. The ten largest clones take up 15% to 18% of the sample.

The 35 to 40 donors, aged roughly 6 to 95 years, were systemically healthy Caucasian individuals from Russia. Around 9.7 milliliters of peripheral blood were collected from each donor into EDTA-treated Vacutainer tubes. Ficoll-Paque density-gradient centrifugation was used to isolate PBMCs, with at least 6 million obtained per sample. Total RNA, at least 6 micrograms per sample, was extracted from PBMCs with Trizol reagent. The percentages of naive CD45RAhigh/CD27high T cells were determined by flow cytometry on a PBMC aliquot from every donor. The specimen sequenced was blood. The sequence is built from TRBV10-3 and TRBJ1-1; the D segment could be TRBD1, given 5 matching bases. This receptor was identified in a woman of 80 years or more in good health. The sequenced DNA: TGTGCCATCAGTGAGGGAGAACAGGCGAACACTGAAGCTTTCTTT. This gives the protein CAISEGEQANTEAFF.